The sequence of this T cell receptor (beta chain) was determined in a study of CD8+CD57+ T cells in acquired aplastic anemia. Patients chosen for sequencing had shown CD8+CD57+ cell expansion by flow cytometry. Investigators profiled TCR beta VDJ and CDR3 from genomic DNA template. TCRdb passed the reads through MiXCR, listing each CDR3 protein once. The sample comprises roughly 120,000 distinct CDR3 sequences, under 60% of which are singletons, and 25% to 30% rests with the top ten. Germline lookup yields CDR1 SNHLY and CDR2 FYNNEI. This CDR3 is built from 15 residues. Deletions cut 7 bases from V and 2 bases from J, with 18 bases between.

The rearrangement joins TRBV2 to TRBJ2-7; D possibly matches TRBD1 or TRBD2 (5 bases each). The receptor was isolated from a human donor with aplastic anemia. The material sequenced was sorted CD4+, CD8+, or CD8+CD57+ T cells (not recorded which) from PBMCs. The CDR3 spells CASTLGRYTTYEQYF. The CDR3 DNA reads TGTGCCAGCACCCTGGGACGGTATACCACCTACGAGCAGTACTTC.